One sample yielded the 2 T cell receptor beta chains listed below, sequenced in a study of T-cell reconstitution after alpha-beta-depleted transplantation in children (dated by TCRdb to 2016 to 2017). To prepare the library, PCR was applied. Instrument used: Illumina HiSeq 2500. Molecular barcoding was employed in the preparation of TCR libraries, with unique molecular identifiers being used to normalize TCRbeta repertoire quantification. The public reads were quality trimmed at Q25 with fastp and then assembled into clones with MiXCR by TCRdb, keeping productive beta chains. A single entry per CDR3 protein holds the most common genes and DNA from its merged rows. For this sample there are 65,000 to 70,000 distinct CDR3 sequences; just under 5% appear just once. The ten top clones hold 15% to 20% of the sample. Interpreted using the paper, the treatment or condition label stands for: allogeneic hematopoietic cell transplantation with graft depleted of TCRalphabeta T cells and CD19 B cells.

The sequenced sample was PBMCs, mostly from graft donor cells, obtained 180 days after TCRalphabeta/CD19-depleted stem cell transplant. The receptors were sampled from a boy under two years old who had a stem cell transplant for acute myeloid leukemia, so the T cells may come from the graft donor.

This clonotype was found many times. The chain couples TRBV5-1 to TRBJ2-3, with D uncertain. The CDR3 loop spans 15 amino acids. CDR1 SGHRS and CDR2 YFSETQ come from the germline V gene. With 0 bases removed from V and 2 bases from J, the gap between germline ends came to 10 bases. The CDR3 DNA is TGCGCCAGCAGCTTGGATCGGTACTCCACAGATACGCAGTATTTT. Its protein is CASSLDRYSTDTQYF.

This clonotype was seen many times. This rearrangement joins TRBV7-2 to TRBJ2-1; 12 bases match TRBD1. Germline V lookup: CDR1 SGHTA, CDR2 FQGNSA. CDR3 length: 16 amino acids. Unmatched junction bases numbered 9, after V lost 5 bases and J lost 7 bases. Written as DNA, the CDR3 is TGTGCCAGCAGCCCCGCGCGGGACAGGGGGCGGAATGAGCAGTTCTTC. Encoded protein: CASSPARDRGRNEQFF.